This T cell receptor beta chain is drawn from a study of somatic mutations in cytotoxic T cells in rheumatoid arthritis. Notes on the study in general: Of about 62 patients, roughly 8 had a largest CD8+ clone that exceeded 20% of CD8+ cells. In the expanded CD8+ clones, the antigen targets remained unknown. Age-dependent increases in CD8+ clonality occurred in rheumatoid arthritis patients but not in healthy controls.

Concerning this clone: Its antigen remains unidentified.

Trimming took 0 bases from V and 1 from J, leaving 10 bases between them. The CDR3 spans 16 residues. Looked up from germline, CDR1 is MNHEY and CDR2 is SMNVEV (reference sequence). The repertoire was sequenced with immunoSEQ multiplex PCR; TCRdb's copy has only in-frame clones and lacks some. The table records some 30,000 clones, approximately 86% of them present only once. This receptor was taken from an adult with rheumatoid arthritis. J is TRBJ2-1 and V is TRBV27, with a weak D call TRBD1 (6 bases). The sample was CD8+ T cells sorted from blood. The CDR3 nucleotides are TGTGCCAGCAGTTTATCGGTAGGGACATCCTACAATGAGCAGTTCTTC. It is translated as CASSLSVGTSYNEQFF.